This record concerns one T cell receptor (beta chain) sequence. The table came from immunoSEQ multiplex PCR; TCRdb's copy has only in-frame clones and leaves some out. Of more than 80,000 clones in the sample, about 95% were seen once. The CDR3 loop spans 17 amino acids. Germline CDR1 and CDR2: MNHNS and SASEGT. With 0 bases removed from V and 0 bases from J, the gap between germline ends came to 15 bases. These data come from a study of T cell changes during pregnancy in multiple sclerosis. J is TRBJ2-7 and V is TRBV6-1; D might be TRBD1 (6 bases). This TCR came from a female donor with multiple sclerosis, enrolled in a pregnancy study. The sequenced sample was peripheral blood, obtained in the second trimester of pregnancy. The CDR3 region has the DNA TGTGCCAGCAGTGAAGCTATGACAGGCACCAACTCCTACGAGCAGTACTTC. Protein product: CASSEAMTGTNSYEQYF.